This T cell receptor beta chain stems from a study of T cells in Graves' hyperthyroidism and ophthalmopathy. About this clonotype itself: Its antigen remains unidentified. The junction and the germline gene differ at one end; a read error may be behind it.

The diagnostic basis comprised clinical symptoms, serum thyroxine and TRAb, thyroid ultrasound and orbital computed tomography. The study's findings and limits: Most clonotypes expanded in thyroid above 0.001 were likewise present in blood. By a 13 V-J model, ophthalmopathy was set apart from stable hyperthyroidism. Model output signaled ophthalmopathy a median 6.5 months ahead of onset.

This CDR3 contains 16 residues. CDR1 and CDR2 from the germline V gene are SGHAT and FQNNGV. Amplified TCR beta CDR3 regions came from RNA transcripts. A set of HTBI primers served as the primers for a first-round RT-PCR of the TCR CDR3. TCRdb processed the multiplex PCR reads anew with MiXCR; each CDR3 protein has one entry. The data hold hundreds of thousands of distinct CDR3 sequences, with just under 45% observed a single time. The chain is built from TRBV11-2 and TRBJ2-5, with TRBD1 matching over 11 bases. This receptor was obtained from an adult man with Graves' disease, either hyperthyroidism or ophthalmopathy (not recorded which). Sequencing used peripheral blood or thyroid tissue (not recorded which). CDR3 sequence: CASSPRTGGREETQYF. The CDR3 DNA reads TGTGCTAGCAGCCCGCGGACAGGGGGCAGGGAAGAGACCCAGTACTTC. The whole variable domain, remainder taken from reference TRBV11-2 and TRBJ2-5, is EAGVAQSPRYKIIEKRQSVAFWCNPISGHATLYWYQQILGQGPKLLIQFQNNGVVDDSQLPKDRFSAERLKGVDSTLKIQPAKLEDSAVYLCASSPRTGGREETQYFGPGTRLLVL.